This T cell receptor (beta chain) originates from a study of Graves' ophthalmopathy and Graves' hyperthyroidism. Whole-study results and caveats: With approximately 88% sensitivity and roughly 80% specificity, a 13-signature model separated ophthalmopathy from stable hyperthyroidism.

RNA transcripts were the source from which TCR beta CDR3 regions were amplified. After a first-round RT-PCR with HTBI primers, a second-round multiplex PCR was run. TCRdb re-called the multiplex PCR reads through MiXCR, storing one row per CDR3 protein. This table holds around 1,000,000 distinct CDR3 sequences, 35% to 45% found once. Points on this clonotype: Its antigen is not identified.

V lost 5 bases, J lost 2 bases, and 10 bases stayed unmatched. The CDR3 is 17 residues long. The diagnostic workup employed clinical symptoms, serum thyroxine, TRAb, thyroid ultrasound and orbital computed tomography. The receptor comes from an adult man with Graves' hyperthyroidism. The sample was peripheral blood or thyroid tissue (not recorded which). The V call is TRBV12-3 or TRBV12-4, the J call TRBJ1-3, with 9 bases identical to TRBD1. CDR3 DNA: TGTGCCAGCAGTCCCCAACCCGGGACAGGGACTGGAAACACCATATATTTT. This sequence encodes CASSPQPGTGTGNTIYF.